The source of this TCR beta chain is a study of blood T cell repertoires in COVID-19. About the study: From T cells, B-cell-depleted T cells, or PBMCs came the material, which was cDNA or gDNA.

Per the germline V gene, CDR1 is SGHTA and CDR2 is FQGNSA. CDR3 length: 16 residues. The V segment lost 5 bases and the J segment 8 bases; nucleotides outside the gene matches: 13. Original processing methods: Reference gene primer amplification yielded estimated nucleated cell counts. Profiling relied on immunoSEQ multiplex PCR, and the TCRdb table lists in-frame clones only, not all of them. From that table come the V and J calls and clone size; the DNA was used to work out D and trimming. The sample carries about 54,000 clones, roughly 84% recorded once. The origin of this receptor is a man aged 35 to 55 with active COVID-19. The chain joins TRBV7-2 to TRBJ2-1; 9 nucleotides match TRBD1. The sequencing sample was made of peripheral blood. The CDR3 nucleotides read TGTGCCAGCAGCCCAGTTTTAAGGACAGGGGTCGATGAGCAGTTCTTC. Translating it yields CASSPVLRTGVDEQFF.